One sample yielded the 3 T cell receptor beta chains listed below, sequenced in a study of OX40 agonist ivuxolimab in advanced cancers. The assay was immunoSEQ multiplex PCR, and TCRdb's table has in-frame clones only and misses some. This table holds tens of thousands of clones, nearly 95% found once. The source was CD4+ or CD8+ T cells sorted from blood, collected in a trial of the OX40 agonist ivuxolimab. These receptors were taken from an adult with an advanced solid tumor such as melanoma, head and neck, liver or kidney cancer.

The chain is built from TRBV12-5 and TRBJ2-1; D ambiguous. The CDR3 is made up of 12 amino acids. The ends were cut back, 6 bases at V and 9 bases at J, with 12 bases in the middle. The germline CDR1 and CDR2 sequences are LGHNT and FRNRAP. The CDR3 DNA reads as TGTGCTAGTGGGCTGGACCTGGGTGAGCAGTTCTTC. Its protein is CASGLDLGEQFF.

The chain links TRBV7-9 to TRBJ1-2; D not certain. Trimming removed 2 bases at V and 8 bases at J, with 12 bases between. The CDR3 is made up of 13 amino acids. Germline V CDR1 and CDR2: SEHNR, FQNEAQ (reference sequence). Here the CDR3 reads CASSLSLEGGYTF. The CDR3, as DNA: TGTGCCAGCAGCTTAAGTCTTGAGGGAGGCTACACCTTC.

The chain recombines TRBV27 with TRBJ2-7; possibly TRBD1 or TRBD2 for D (5 bases each). Germline V lookup: CDR1 MNHEY, CDR2 SMNVEV (reference sequence). The CDR3 loop spans 14 amino acids. The V gene lost 3 bases and the J gene lost 6 bases, with 15 bases spanning the gap. The CDR3 protein is CASSFTRLGVEQYF. In nucleotides, the CDR3 is TGTGCCAGCAGTTTCACCCGACTGGGGGTCGAGCAGTACTTC.